Listed below are T cell receptor beta chains from one sample, sequenced in a study of blood T cell repertoires in COVID-19. Repertoires were generated with immunoSEQ multiplex PCR, while TCRdb's copy carries only in-frame clones and drops some. The table lists approximately 280,000 clones, approximately 90% of them singletons. The sequenced sample was peripheral blood. The receptors were sampled from a man in his forties with acute or convalescent COVID-19. The CDR3 runs from the conserved cysteine through the conserved F or W. The D gene is left open where the match is weak. Clone size appears in some rows only: once, few, many, or a class for an expanded clone.

v_call: TRBV2; clone_size: -; j_call: TRBJ2-1; d_call: TRBD1; cdr3_nt: TGTGCCAGCACCACCCCCCGGGACAGGGGGCGCGGTGAGCAGTTCTTC; cdr3_aa: CASTTPRDRGRGEQFF
v_call: TRBV5-1; clone_size: -; j_call: TRBJ2-2; d_call: -; cdr3_nt: TGCGCCAGCAGCCGAATAACAGGAAGGAACACCGGGGAGCTGTTTTTT; cdr3_aa: CASSRITGRNTGELFF
v_call: TRBV7-2; clone_size: -; j_call: TRBJ1-2; d_call: -; cdr3_nt: TGTGCCAGCAGCCCTCTACAGTTGGGCTACACCTTC; cdr3_aa: CASSPLQLGYTF
v_call: TRBV4-1; clone_size: -; j_call: TRBJ1-1; d_call: TRBD1; cdr3_nt: TGCGCCAGCAGCCACTACGGGGGGACAGGCTACATGAACACTGAAGCTTTCTTT; cdr3_aa: CASSHYGGTGYMNTEAFF
v_call: TRBV5-6; clone_size: -; j_call: TRBJ1-2; d_call: -; cdr3_nt: TGTGCCAGCAGCACGTTGAGTGGCTACACCTTC; cdr3_aa: CASSTLSGYTF
v_call: TRBV24-1; clone_size: -; j_call: TRBJ1-2; d_call: -; cdr3_nt: TGTGCCACCAGTGGATCGGGGGTTGGCTACACCTTC; cdr3_aa: CATSGSGVGYTF
v_call: TRBV30; clone_size: -; j_call: TRBJ1-1; d_call: -; cdr3_nt: TGTGCCTGGAGTCAGGGTGGCACTGAAGCTTTCTTT; cdr3_aa: CAWSQGGTEAFF
v_call: TRBV18; clone_size: -; j_call: TRBJ1-6; d_call: -; cdr3_nt: TGTGCCAGCTCACCACTGGAGGGATGGGATAATTCACCCCTCCACTTT; cdr3_aa: CASSPLEGWDNSPLHF
v_call: TRBV7-9; clone_size: -; j_call: TRBJ1-5; d_call: -; cdr3_nt: TGTGCCAGCAGCTTAGGAGGGTTGGGTCAGCCCCAGCATTTT; cdr3_aa: CASSLGGLGQPQHF
v_call: TRBV19; clone_size: -; j_call: TRBJ1-5; d_call: -; cdr3_nt: TGTGCCAGTAGGGACAGAGATAGCAATCAGCCCCAGCATTTT; cdr3_aa: CASRDRDSNQPQHF
v_call: TRBV9; clone_size: once; j_call: TRBJ1-1; d_call: TRBD1; cdr3_nt: TGTGCCAGCAGGGTCCTGGGGACAGCGAACACTGAAGCTTTCTTT; cdr3_aa: CASRVLGTANTEAFF
v_call: TRBV21-1; clone_size: -; j_call: TRBJ1-2; d_call: -; cdr3_nt: TGTGCCAGCAGCAAAGCGGCTGAATGGTATGGCTACACCTTC; cdr3_aa: CASSKAAEWYGYTF
v_call: TRBV19; clone_size: -; j_call: TRBJ1-5; d_call: -; cdr3_nt: TGTGCCAGTAGTATAATCTCAGGGGATCATCAGCCCCAGCATTTT; cdr3_aa: CASSIISGDHQPQHF
v_call: TRBV6-1; clone_size: -; j_call: TRBJ2-2; d_call: -; cdr3_nt: TGTGCCAGCAGTGAGGGGTGGGGCAGGGAAGCCGGGGAGCTGTTTTTT; cdr3_aa: CASSEGWGREAGELFF
v_call: TRBV7-2; clone_size: -; j_call: TRBJ2-7; d_call: TRBD2; cdr3_nt: TGTGCCAGCAGCTTGGCGGGACTAGCTGCCGAGCAGTACTTC; cdr3_aa: CASSLAGLAAEQYF
v_call: TRBV30; clone_size: few; j_call: TRBJ1-1; d_call: -; cdr3_nt: TGTGCCTCACAGGTAACAAGCGCTGAAGCTTTCTTT; cdr3_aa: CASQVTSAEAFF
v_call: TRBV2; clone_size: -; j_call: TRBJ1-2; d_call: TRBD1; cdr3_nt: TGTGCCAGCAAGGGACAGGGGGCTTCTAACTATGGCTACACCTTC; cdr3_aa: CASKGQGASNYGYTF
v_call: TRBV6-6; clone_size: -; j_call: TRBJ2-2; d_call: TRBD1; cdr3_nt: TGTGCCAGCATCCTTCTACAGGGGGGCAAGACCGGGGAGCTGTTTTTT; cdr3_aa: CASILLQGGKTGELFF
v_call: TRBV3-1/TRBV3-2; clone_size: -; j_call: TRBJ2-7; d_call: TRBD1; cdr3_nt: TGTGCCAGCACACTGACAGGGAGAAGCGAGCAGTACTTC; cdr3_aa: CASTLTGRSEQYF
v_call: TRBV6-5; clone_size: -; j_call: TRBJ2-3; d_call: -; cdr3_nt: TGTGCCAGCAGTACGGCCGGGGATACGCAGTATTTT; cdr3_aa: CASSTAGDTQYF
v_call: TRBV4-1; clone_size: -; j_call: TRBJ2-7; d_call: -; cdr3_nt: TGCGCCAGCAGCCAGGACAGAACCTACGAGCAGTACTTC; cdr3_aa: CASSQDRTYEQYF
v_call: TRBV18; clone_size: -; j_call: TRBJ1-1; d_call: -; cdr3_nt: TGTGCCTCCCGGCGGGGGGTAGGTGCTGAAGCTTTCTTT; cdr3_aa: CASRRGVGAEAFF
v_call: TRBV3-1/TRBV3-2; clone_size: -; j_call: TRBJ1-2; d_call: -; cdr3_nt: TGTGCCAGCAGCCCGTTAGCCATCAACAACTATGGCTACACCTTC; cdr3_aa: CASSPLAINNYGYTF
v_call: TRBV6-5; clone_size: -; j_call: TRBJ2-2; d_call: TRBD1; cdr3_nt: TGTGCCAGCAGCTGGACAGGGCAGGGGACCGGGGAGCTGTTTTTT; cdr3_aa: CASSWTGQGTGELFF
v_call: TRBV9; clone_size: once; j_call: TRBJ2-3; d_call: TRBD2; cdr3_nt: TGTGCCAGCAGCGTCGGGGGGGCGTCCGCAGATACGCAGTATTTT; cdr3_aa: CASSVGGASADTQYF